Included here is one TCR beta chain sequence, with context. Its antigen is not identified. Preparation of TRB cDNA libraries relied on 5' RACE carrying UMI labels. After re-calling the 5' RACE reads, TCRdb lists one entry per CDR3 protein, DNA absent. This sample's table reports tens of thousands of distinct CDR3 sequences. The sample originates from a study of CXCR3-negative and CXCR3-positive naive CD8 T cells. CDR1 is PRHDT, CDR2 FYEKMQ, per germline (reference sequence). The CDR3 is 12 amino acids. Findings and caveats of the study: Fresh PBMCs went into most assays, and CXCR3 expression partly declined after cryopreservation. TRB CDR3 properties served as the basis for inferring TCR strength, and surface CD5 was comparable between naive subsets. Diversity proved comparably high across both naive subsets and much lower in memory CD8+ cells.

Material: memory CD8+ T cells from blood. The chain recombines TRBV13 with TRBJ1-1. The sequence was collected from a human donor in good health. Some clones in this sample may be carry-over from other donors' samples. The CDR3 loop is CASRGGRTEAFF.